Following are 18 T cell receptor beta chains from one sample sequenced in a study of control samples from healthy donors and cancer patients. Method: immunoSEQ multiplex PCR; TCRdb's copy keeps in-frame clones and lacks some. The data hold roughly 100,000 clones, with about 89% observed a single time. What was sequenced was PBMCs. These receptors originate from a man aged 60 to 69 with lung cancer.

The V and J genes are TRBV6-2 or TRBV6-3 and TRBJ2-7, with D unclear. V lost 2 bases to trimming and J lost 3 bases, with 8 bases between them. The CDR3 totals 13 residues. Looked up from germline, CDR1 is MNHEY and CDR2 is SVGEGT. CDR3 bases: TGTGCCAGCAGTTACAGCCTGATCTACGAGCAGTACTTC. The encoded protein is CASSYSLIYEQYF.

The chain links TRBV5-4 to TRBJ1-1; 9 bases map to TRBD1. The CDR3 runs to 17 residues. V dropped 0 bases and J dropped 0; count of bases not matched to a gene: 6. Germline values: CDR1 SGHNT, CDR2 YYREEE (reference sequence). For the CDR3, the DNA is TGTGCCAGCAGCTTGGGCTTCGGACAGGGGATGAACACTGAAGCTTTCTTT. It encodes CASSLGFGQGMNTEAFF.

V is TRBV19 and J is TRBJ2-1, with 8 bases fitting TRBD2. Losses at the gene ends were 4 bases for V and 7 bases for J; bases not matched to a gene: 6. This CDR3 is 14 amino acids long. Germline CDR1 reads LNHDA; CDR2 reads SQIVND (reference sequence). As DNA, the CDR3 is TGTGCCAGTAGTAACGGGGGGGCCCCGAATGAGCAGTTCTTC. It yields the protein CASSNGGAPNEQFF.

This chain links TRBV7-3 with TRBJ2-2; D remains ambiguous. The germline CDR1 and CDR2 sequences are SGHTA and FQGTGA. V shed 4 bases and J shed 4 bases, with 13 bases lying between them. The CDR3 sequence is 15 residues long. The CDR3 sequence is CASSSQNGPTGELFF. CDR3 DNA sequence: TGTGCCAGCAGCTCTCAGAACGGACCCACCGGGGAGCTGTTTTTT. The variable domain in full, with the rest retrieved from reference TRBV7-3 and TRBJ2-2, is GAGVSQTPSNKVTEKGKYVELRCDPISGHTALYWYRQSLGQGPEFLIYFQGTGAADDSGLPNDRFFAVRPEGSVSTLKIQRTERGDSAVYLCASSSQNGPTGELFFGEGSRLTVL.

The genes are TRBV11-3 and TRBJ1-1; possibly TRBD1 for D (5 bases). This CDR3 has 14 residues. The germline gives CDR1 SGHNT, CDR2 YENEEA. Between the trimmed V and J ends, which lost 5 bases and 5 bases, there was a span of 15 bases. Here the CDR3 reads CASSKGGARTEAFF. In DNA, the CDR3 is TGTGCCAGCAGCAAAGGAGGGGCAAGAACTGAAGCTTTCTTT.

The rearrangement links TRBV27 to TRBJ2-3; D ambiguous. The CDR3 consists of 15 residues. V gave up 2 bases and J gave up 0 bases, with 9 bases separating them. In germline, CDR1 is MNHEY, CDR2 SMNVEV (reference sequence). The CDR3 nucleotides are TGTGCCAGCAGTTTAAACCATCCTAGCACAGATACGCAGTATTTT. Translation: CASSLNHPSTDTQYF.

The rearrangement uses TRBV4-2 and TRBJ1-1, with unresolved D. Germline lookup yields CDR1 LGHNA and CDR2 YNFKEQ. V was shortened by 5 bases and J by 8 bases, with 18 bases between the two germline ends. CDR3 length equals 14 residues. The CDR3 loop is CASSYTSSVSEAFF. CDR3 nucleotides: TGTGCCAGCAGCTACACCTCGTCGGTCTCCGAAGCTTTCTTT.

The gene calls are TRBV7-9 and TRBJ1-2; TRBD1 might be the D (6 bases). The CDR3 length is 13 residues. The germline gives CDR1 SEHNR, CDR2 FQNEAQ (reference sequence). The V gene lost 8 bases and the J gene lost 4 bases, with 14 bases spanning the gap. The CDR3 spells CASHGGVFYGYTF. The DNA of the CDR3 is TGTGCCAGCCATGGGGGCGTCTTCTATGGCTACACCTTC.

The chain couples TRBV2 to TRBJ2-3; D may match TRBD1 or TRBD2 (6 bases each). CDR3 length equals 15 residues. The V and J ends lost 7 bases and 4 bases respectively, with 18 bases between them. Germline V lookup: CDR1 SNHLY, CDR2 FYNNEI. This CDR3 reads CASTGKSGAADTQYF. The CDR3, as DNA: TGTGCCAGCACCGGGAAGTCGGGGGCAGCAGATACGCAGTATTTT. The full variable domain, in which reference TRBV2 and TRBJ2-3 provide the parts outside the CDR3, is EPEVTQTPSHQVTQMGQEVILRCVPISNHLYFYWYRQILGQKVEFLVSFYNNEISEKSEIFDDQFSVERPDGSNFTLKIRSTKLEDSAMYFCASTGKSGAADTQYFGPGTRLTVL.

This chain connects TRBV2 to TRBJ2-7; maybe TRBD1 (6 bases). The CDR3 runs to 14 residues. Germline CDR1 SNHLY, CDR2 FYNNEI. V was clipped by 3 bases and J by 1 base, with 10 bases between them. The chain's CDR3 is CASSDPQGSYEQYV. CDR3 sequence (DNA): TGTGCCAGCAGTGACCCCCAGGGGTCCTACGAGCAGTACGTC.

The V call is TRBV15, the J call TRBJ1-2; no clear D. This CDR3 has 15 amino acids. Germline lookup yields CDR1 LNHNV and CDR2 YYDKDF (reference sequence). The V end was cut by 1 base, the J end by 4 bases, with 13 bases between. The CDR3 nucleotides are TGTGCCACCAGCAGAGCTTCCACCCCGGGCTATGGCTACACCTTC. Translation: CATSRASTPGYGYTF.

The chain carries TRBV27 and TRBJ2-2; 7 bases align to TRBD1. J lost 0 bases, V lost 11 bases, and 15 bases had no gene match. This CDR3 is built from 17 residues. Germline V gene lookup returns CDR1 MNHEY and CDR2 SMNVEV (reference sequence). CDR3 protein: CASRGLWGQTNTGELFF. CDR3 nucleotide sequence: TGTGCCTCCCGTGGTTTATGGGGACAGACGAACACCGGGGAGCTGTTTTTT.

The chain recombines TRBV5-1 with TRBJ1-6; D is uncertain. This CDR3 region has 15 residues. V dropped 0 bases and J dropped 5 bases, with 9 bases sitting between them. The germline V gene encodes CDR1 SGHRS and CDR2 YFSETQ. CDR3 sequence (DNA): TGCGCCAGCAGCTTGGGGTCAACTGATAATTCACCCCTCCACTTT. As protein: CASSLGSTDNSPLHF.

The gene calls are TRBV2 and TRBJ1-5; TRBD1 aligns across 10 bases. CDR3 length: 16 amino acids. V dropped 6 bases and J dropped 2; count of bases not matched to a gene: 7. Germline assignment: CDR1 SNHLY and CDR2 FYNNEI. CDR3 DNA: TGTGCCAGCAGGGCGGGACAGGGGAATCGCAATCAGCCCCAGCATTTT. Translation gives CASRAGQGNRNQPQHF.

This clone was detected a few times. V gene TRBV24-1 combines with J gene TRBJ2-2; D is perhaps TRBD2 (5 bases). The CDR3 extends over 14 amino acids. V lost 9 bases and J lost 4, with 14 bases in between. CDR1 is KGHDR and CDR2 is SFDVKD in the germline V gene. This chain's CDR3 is CATSQVGSTGELFF. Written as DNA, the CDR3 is TGTGCCACCTCCCAGGTAGGGAGCACCGGGGAGCTGTTTTTT.

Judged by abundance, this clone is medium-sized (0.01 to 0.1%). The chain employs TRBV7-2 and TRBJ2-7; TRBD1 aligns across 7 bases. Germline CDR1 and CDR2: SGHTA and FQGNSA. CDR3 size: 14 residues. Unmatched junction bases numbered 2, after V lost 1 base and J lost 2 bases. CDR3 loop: CASSLVQGPYEQYF. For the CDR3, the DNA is TGTGCCAGCAGCTTAGTACAGGGGCCCTACGAGCAGTACTTC.

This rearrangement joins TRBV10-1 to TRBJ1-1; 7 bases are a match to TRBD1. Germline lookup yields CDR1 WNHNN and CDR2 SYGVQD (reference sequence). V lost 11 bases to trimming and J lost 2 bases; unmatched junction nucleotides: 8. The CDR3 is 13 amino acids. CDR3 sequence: CACRQGLNTEAFF. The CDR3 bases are TGCGCCTGCCGACAGGGCTTAAACACTGAAGCTTTCTTT.

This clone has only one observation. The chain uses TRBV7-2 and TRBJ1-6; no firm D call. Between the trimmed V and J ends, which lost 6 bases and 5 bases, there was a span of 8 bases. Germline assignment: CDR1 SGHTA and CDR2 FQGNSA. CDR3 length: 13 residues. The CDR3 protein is CASRGGHNSPLHF. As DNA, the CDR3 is TGTGCCAGCAGGGGCGGTCATAATTCACCCCTCCACTTT.